A single TCR beta chain is shown here with its context. These data belong to a study of blood T cell repertoires in COVID-19. On the study more broadly: Whether acute or convalescent, the COVID-19 samples came from the United States, Italy and Spain. From T cells, B-cell-depleted T cells, or PBMCs came the material, which was cDNA or gDNA.

TCRdb keeps only in-frame clones here, not all; method: immunoSEQ multiplex PCR. The data hold some 94,000 clones, with about 90% observed a single time. This CDR3 contains 14 residues. The V gene's germline CDR1 is LNHDA and CDR2 SQIVND (reference sequence). V lost 3 bases to trimming and J lost 0 bases, with 6 bases between them. Material for sequencing was peripheral blood. This sequence originates from a human donor in a cohort sampled during active COVID-19. V is TRBV19 and J is TRBJ1-3; the D is unclear. CDR3 loop: CASSIGSSGNTIYF. The CDR3 nucleotides are TGTGCCAGTAGTATTGGGAGCTCTGGAAACACCATATATTTT.